This T cell receptor (beta chain) was found in a study of blood T cell repertoires in COVID-19. Trimming took 3 bases from V and 6 from J, leaving 12 bases between them. Germline V gene lookup returns CDR1 LGHDT and CDR2 YNNKEL (reference sequence). CDR3 size: 15 residues. Only in-frame clones appear in the TCRdb table, and some are missing; sequencing was by immunoSEQ multiplex PCR. This table has tens of thousands of clones, 84% appearing once. The gene calls are TRBV3-1 (or the pseudogene TRBV3-2) and TRBJ1-6; possibly TRBD1 for D (5 bases). Sequenced sample: peripheral blood. This clonotype was obtained from a human donor in a cohort sampled during active COVID-19. CDR3 nucleotide sequence: TGTGCCAGCAGCCAGGGGGGGACGATTAATTCACCCCTCCACTTT. Its protein product is CASSQGGTINSPLHF.